These T cell receptor beta chains were read from a single sample in a study of CD8 T cells in ankylosing spondylitis. Each CDR3 protein is one row after TCRdb ran MiXCR on the 5' RACE reads. This sample has about 800,000 distinct CDR3 sequences, with roughly 10% found just once. The source material was blood, either unsorted or a sorted T cell fraction (not recorded which). The receptors were sampled from a male donor with ankylosing spondylitis. The CDR3 runs from the conserved cysteine through the conserved F or W. Fields, in order: V gene, clone size, D gene, J gene, CDR3 protein, CDR3 DNA. D genes are given only for firm matches. Size is stated for part of the rows, as once, few or many counts, or as a class when the clone is expanded.

v_call: TRBV29-1
clone_size: many
d_call: NA
j_call: TRBJ2-1
cdr3_aa: CSVEGAHPGYNEQFF
cdr3_nt: TGCAGCGTTGAAGGGGCACACCCAGGATACAATGAGCAGTTCTTC

v_call: TRBV29-1
clone_size: many
d_call: TRBD1
j_call: TRBJ2-7
cdr3_aa: CSVRDRIYEQYF
cdr3_nt: TGCAGCGTCAGGGACAGGATATACGAGCAGTACTTC

v_call: TRBV27
clone_size: NA
d_call: NA
j_call: TRBJ1-5
cdr3_aa: CASSLLGEGQPQHF
cdr3_nt: TGTGCCAGCAGTTTGTTAGGGGAGGGTCAGCCCCAGCATTTT

v_call: TRBV3-1
clone_size: once
d_call: NA
j_call: TRBJ1-1
cdr3_aa: CASSHLTADEAFF
cdr3_nt: TGTGCCAGCAGCCACCTGACCGCCGATGAAGCTTTCTTT

v_call: TRBV29-1
clone_size: many
d_call: NA
j_call: TRBJ2-5
cdr3_aa: CSVQGPSAETQYF
cdr3_nt: TGCAGCGTTCAGGGCCCTAGTGCGGAGACCCAGTACTTC

v_call: TRBV20-1
clone_size: few
d_call: NA
j_call: TRBJ2-5
cdr3_aa: CSATTRTYQETQYF
cdr3_nt: TGCAGTGCTACAACCCGGACCTACCAAGAGACCCAGTACTTC

v_call: TRBV6-2/TRBV6-3
clone_size: few
d_call: TRBD1
j_call: TRBJ2-7
cdr3_aa: CASSYRGDRGTEQYF
cdr3_nt: TGTGCCAGCAGTTACAGGGGTGACAGGGGGACCGAGCAGTACTTC

v_call: TRBV18
clone_size: many
d_call: TRBD1
j_call: TRBJ2-3
cdr3_aa: CASSPPGQGGDTQYF
cdr3_nt: TGTGCCAGCTCACCCCCGGGACAGGGCGGAGATACGCAGTATTTT

v_call: TRBV9
clone_size: NA
d_call: NA
j_call: TRBJ2-1
cdr3_aa: CASSPRGGHYNEQFF
cdr3_nt: TGTGCCAGCAGCCCGAGAGGGGGACACTACAATGAGCAGTTCTTC

v_call: TRBV5-1
clone_size: NA
d_call: TRBD1
j_call: TRBJ1-2
cdr3_aa: CASSWGQGRGGYTF
cdr3_nt: TGCGCCAGCAGCTGGGGACAGGGGAGAGGAGGCTACACCTTC

v_call: TRBV4-2
clone_size: few
d_call: NA
j_call: TRBJ2-7
cdr3_aa: CASSQEYWDEQYF
cdr3_nt: TGTGCCAGCAGCCAAGAGTACTGGGACGAGCAGTACTTC

v_call: TRBV15
clone_size: many
d_call: TRBD1
j_call: TRBJ1-2
cdr3_aa: CATRRPGQGTGYTF
cdr3_nt: TGTGCCACCAGAAGACCGGGACAGGGGACTGGCTACACCTTC

v_call: TRBV6-1
clone_size: few
d_call: NA
j_call: TRBJ1-6
cdr3_aa: CASRRGSGKDNSPLHF
cdr3_nt: TGTGCCAGCCGCAGAGGCTCAGGGAAGGATAATTCACCCCTCCACTTT

v_call: TRBV20-1
clone_size: few
d_call: NA
j_call: TRBJ2-3
cdr3_aa: CSARRLSLTDTQYF
cdr3_nt: TGCAGTGCTAGAAGACTCTCACTCACAGATACGCAGTATTTT

v_call: TRBV5-1
clone_size: many
d_call: NA
j_call: TRBJ2-1
cdr3_aa: CASSGQWSSYNEQFF
cdr3_nt: TGCGCCAGCAGCGGGCAGTGGAGCTCCTACAATGAGCAGTTCTTC

v_call: TRBV7-9
clone_size: NA
d_call: TRBD2
j_call: TRBJ2-1
cdr3_aa: CASSLLSGGPRHEQFF
cdr3_nt: TGTGCCAGCAGCTTACTATCGGGAGGGCCTAGGCATGAGCAGTTCTTC

v_call: TRBV18
clone_size: NA
d_call: TRBD2
j_call: TRBJ2-1
cdr3_aa: CASSPSWGGSSYNEQFF
cdr3_nt: TGTGCCAGCTCACCCTCGTGGGGGGGAAGCTCCTACAATGAGCAGTTCTTC

v_call: TRBV29-1
clone_size: many
d_call: NA
j_call: TRBJ2-3
cdr3_aa: CSSDGGSDTQYF
cdr3_nt: TGCAGCTCCGACGGGGGTTCAGATACGCAGTATTTT

v_call: TRBV20-1
clone_size: few
d_call: NA
j_call: TRBJ1-4
cdr3_aa: CSATTPPPTNEKLFF
cdr3_nt: TGCAGTGCTACTACTCCACCACCAACTAATGAAAAACTGTTTTTT

v_call: TRBV4-3
clone_size: NA
d_call: NA
j_call: TRBJ2-5
cdr3_aa: CASSQGQGFETQYF
cdr3_nt: TGCGCCAGCAGCCAAGGCCAGGGATTTGAGACCCAGTACTTC

v_call: TRBV5-1
clone_size: NA
d_call: NA
j_call: TRBJ2-1
cdr3_aa: CASSLGWQGWNEQFF
cdr3_nt: TGCGCCAGCAGCTTGGGGTGGCAGGGTTGGAATGAGCAGTTCTTC

v_call: TRBV20-1
clone_size: NA
d_call: TRBD2
j_call: TRBJ2-5
cdr3_aa: CSARGLAGTKTQYF
cdr3_nt: TGCAGTGCTAGAGGACTAGCGGGTACAAAGACCCAGTACTTC

v_call: TRBV6-1
clone_size: NA
d_call: NA
j_call: TRBJ1-3
cdr3_aa: CASNLVGGSGNTIYF
cdr3_nt: TGTGCCAGCAACTTAGTCGGGGGGTCAGGAAACACCATATATTTT

v_call: TRBV7-6
clone_size: few
d_call: TRBD1
j_call: TRBJ2-1
cdr3_aa: CASSSGQFLYNEQFF
cdr3_nt: TGTGCCAGCAGCTCGGGACAGTTCCTCTACAATGAGCAGTTCTTC

v_call: TRBV28
clone_size: many
d_call: NA
j_call: TRBJ1-6
cdr3_aa: CASSTGHEGDSPLHF
cdr3_nt: TGTGCCAGCAGTACGGGACACGAAGGTGATTCACCCCTCCACTTT

v_call: TRBV20-1
clone_size: NA
d_call: TRBD1
j_call: TRBJ2-2
cdr3_aa: CSARGQKNTGELFF
cdr3_nt: TGCAGTGCTAGGGGACAGAAGAACACCGGGGAGCTGTTTTTT

v_call: TRBV4-3
clone_size: few
d_call: TRBD2
j_call: TRBJ2-7
cdr3_aa: CASSQEPGGSYEQYF
cdr3_nt: TGCGCCAGCAGCCAAGAGCCGGGGGGATCCTACGAGCAGTACTTC

v_call: TRBV4-1
clone_size: few
d_call: TRBD2
j_call: TRBJ2-6
cdr3_aa: CASSPAGRTFSGANVLTF
cdr3_nt: TGCGCCAGCAGCCCAGCGGGGAGGACCTTTTCTGGGGCCAACGTCCTGACTTTC

v_call: TRBV5-1
clone_size: many
d_call: TRBD1
j_call: TRBJ2-3
cdr3_aa: CASGSGAGTGLDTQYF
cdr3_nt: TGCGCCAGCGGGTCTGGCGCCGGGACAGGGTTAGATACGCAGTATTTT

v_call: TRBV20-1
clone_size: few
d_call: NA
j_call: TRBJ2-3
cdr3_aa: CSARGGSGGSTDTQYF
cdr3_nt: TGCAGTGCTAGAGGAGGTTCTGGGGGTAGCACAGATACGCAGTATTTT

v_call: TRBV9
clone_size: few
d_call: NA
j_call: TRBJ2-1
cdr3_aa: CASSVVLGDEQFF
cdr3_nt: TGTGCCAGCAGCGTAGTCCTAGGGGATGAGCAGTTCTTC

v_call: TRBV20-1
clone_size: few
d_call: NA
j_call: TRBJ2-5
cdr3_aa: CSARSDRRYQETQYF
cdr3_nt: TGCAGTGCTAGATCGGACCGAAGGTACCAAGAGACCCAGTACTTC

v_call: TRBV11-3
clone_size: NA
d_call: TRBD1
j_call: TRBJ2-2
cdr3_aa: CASSFTPGTGSTGELFF
cdr3_nt: TGTGCCAGCAGCTTCACTCCCGGGACAGGGAGTACCGGGGAGCTGTTTTTT

v_call: TRBV11-1
clone_size: NA
d_call: TRBD2
j_call: TRBJ2-7
cdr3_aa: CASSEGGSSYEQYF
cdr3_nt: TGTGCCAGCAGTGAAGGCGGGAGCTCCTACGAGCAGTACTTC

v_call: TRBV7-2
clone_size: many
d_call: NA
j_call: TRBJ2-1
cdr3_aa: CASSSYDEQFF
cdr3_nt: TGTGCCAGCAGCTCGTATGATGAGCAGTTCTTC

v_call: TRBV28
clone_size: NA
d_call: TRBD1
j_call: TRBJ1-5
cdr3_aa: CASGRGRWSNQPQHF
cdr3_nt: TGTGCCAGCGGGAGGGGGCGTTGGAGCAATCAGCCCCAGCATTTT

v_call: TRBV12-3/TRBV12-4
clone_size: few
d_call: NA
j_call: TRBJ2-6
cdr3_aa: CASSLRGRNSGGANVLTF
cdr3_nt: TGTGCCAGCAGTTTAAGGGGACGGAACTCTGGTGGGGCCAACGTCCTGACTTTC

v_call: TRBV7-2
clone_size: few
d_call: NA
j_call: TRBJ2-3
cdr3_aa: CASSLVRQHTQYF
cdr3_nt: TGTGCCAGCAGCTTAGTGAGGCAGCACACGCAGTATTTT

v_call: TRBV7-2
clone_size: few
d_call: TRBD1
j_call: TRBJ2-7
cdr3_aa: CASSTYGTGEDEQYF
cdr3_nt: TGTGCCAGCAGCACGTACGGGACAGGGGAGGACGAGCAGTACTTC

v_call: TRBV12-3/TRBV12-4
clone_size: few
d_call: NA
j_call: TRBJ2-1
cdr3_aa: CASSLGTVGQFF
cdr3_nt: TGTGCCAGCAGTTTAGGGACGGTTGGGCAGTTCTTC

v_call: TRBV30
clone_size: many
d_call: TRBD1
j_call: TRBJ1-1
cdr3_aa: CAIQGQPNTEAFF
cdr3_nt: TGTGCCATACAGGGACAGCCAAACACTGAAGCTTTCTTT